Below are 4 T cell receptor beta chains sequenced from a single sample in a study of T-cell memory formation after mild COVID-19. Using its own MiXCR run on the 5' RACE reads, TCRdb lists one record per CDR3 protein. The sample contains about 190,000 distinct CDR3 sequences, roughly 23% of which appear only once. Material: PBMCs or a T cell subset sorted from them (not recorded which). The origin of the receptors is an adult woman who had mild COVID-19 (a few samples of this study predate the infection). Cell type and time point are not known.

The gene calls are TRBV7-9 and TRBJ2-5; possible D gene TRBD2, 5 bases. Trimming took off 3 bases at V and 5 bases at J, with 13 bases between the two ends. CDR3 length: 14 amino acids. CDR1 SEHNR and CDR2 FQNEAQ come from the germline V gene (reference sequence). The CDR3 DNA reads TGTGCCAGCAGCTTGACTACTTCGGGGGAGACCCAGTACTTC. This encodes CASSLTTSGETQYF.

The V and J genes are TRBV25-1 and TRBJ1-1; D is unclear. The CDR3 consists of 12 residues. The V end was cut by 2 bases, the J end by 8 bases, with 9 bases between. The germline gives CDR1 MGHDK, CDR2 SYGVNS. CDR3 in amino acids: CASSETFGEAFF. The CDR3, as DNA: TGTGCCAGCAGTGAAACGTTTGGGGAAGCTTTCTTT.

A few counts support this clonotype. This chain uses TRBV6-5 with TRBJ1-5; D might be TRBD1 (5 bases). The CDR3 runs 14 residues. CDR1 MNHEY and CDR2 SVGAGI come from the germline V gene. V was shortened by 6 bases and J by 3 bases, with 12 bases between the two germline ends. CDR3 sequence (DNA): TGTGCCAGCAGCCCGGGACGGAACAATCAGCCCCAGCATTTT. This codes for CASSPGRNNQPQHF.

This clonotype appeared a few times. V and J are TRBV6-4 and TRBJ2-3, with TRBD2 identical over 8 bases. Germline assignment: CDR1 MRHNA and CDR2 SNTAGT. V was pared by 3 bases and J by 1 base, with 3 bases of the junction left unmatched. This CDR3 is built from 15 residues. The CDR3 is CASSDGSGGTDTQYF. The DNA for the CDR3 is TGTGCCAGCAGTGATGGTAGCGGGGGCACAGATACGCAGTATTTT.